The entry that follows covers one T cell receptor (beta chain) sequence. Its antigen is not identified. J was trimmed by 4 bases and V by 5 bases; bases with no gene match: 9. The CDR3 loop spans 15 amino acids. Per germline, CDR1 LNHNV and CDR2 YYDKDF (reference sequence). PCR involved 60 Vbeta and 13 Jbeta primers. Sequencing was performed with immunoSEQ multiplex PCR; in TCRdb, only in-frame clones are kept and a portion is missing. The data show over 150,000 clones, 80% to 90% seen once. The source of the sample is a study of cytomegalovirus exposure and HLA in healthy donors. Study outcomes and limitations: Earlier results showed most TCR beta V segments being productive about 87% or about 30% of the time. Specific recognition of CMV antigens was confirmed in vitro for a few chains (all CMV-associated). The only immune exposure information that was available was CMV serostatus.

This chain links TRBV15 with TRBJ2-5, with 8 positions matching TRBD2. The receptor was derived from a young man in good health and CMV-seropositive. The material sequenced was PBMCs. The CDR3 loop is CATSGGLETLETQYF. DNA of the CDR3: TGTGCCACCAGCGGGGGACTAGAGACCCTAGAGACCCAGTACTTC.